The 23 T cell receptor beta chains presented below share a single source sample, sequenced in a study of cytomegalovirus exposure and HLA in healthy donors. A multiplex PCR was run with 60 Vbeta primers and 13 Jbeta primers. Libraries were prepared by immunoSEQ multiplex PCR; TCRdb keeps only in-frame clonotypes and omits some of them. The sample lists 150,000 to 200,000 clones, 79% seen once, with around 1.6% in the top ten. Sequenced input: PBMCs. Source of these receptors: a girl aged 5-17 years in good health and CMV-seropositive.

This chain connects TRBV7-2 to TRBJ2-3, with 9 positions matching TRBD2. The V gene end was trimmed by 5 bases and the J gene end by 2 bases; junction bases not matched to a gene: 5. The CDR3 contains 15 residues. Germline CDR1 SGHTA, CDR2 FQGNSA. The CDR3 is CASSQRGVDTDTQYF. The CDR3 region has the DNA TGTGCCAGCAGCCAGCGGGGGGTCGACACAGATACGCAGTATTTT.

The chain combines TRBV6-6 with TRBJ1-5; D is possibly TRBD1 (5 bases). The V end lost 2 bases, the J end lost 1 base, and 6 bases lay between the germline ends. The CDR3 has 14 amino acids. CDR1 is MNHNY, CDR2 SVGAGI, per germline (reference sequence). The DNA for the CDR3 is TGTGCCAGCAGTTACCCAGGGAGCAATCAGCCCCAGCATTTT. Its protein is CASSYPGSNQPQHF.

CDR3: CASSQGVGSATDTQYF. The CDR3 DNA reads as TGCGCCAGCAGCCAAGGTGTCGGTAGCGCCACAGATACGCAGTATTTT. This sequence joins TRBV4-3 and TRBJ2-3; possibly TRBD2 for D (5 bases). Trimming removed 1 base at V and 2 bases at J, with 13 bases between. Germline CDR1 is LGHNA and CDR2 is YSLEER. This CDR3 contains 16 residues.

The chain carries TRBV27 and TRBJ2-3; tentatively, D is TRBD2 (6 bases). The germline CDR1 and CDR2 sequences are MNHEY and SMNVEV (reference sequence). The CDR3 runs 16 residues. Trimming stripped 1 base from V and 2 bases from J, with 13 bases between. DNA of the CDR3: TGTGCCAGCAGTTTATTTGGGACTGGGAACACAGATACGCAGTATTTT. Translating gives CASSLFGTGNTDTQYF.

The J gene is TRBJ1-5, the V gene TRBV11-2, with D possibly TRBD1 on 6 matching bases. V gave up 0 bases and J gave up 6 bases, with 15 bases separating them. CDR1 and CDR2 (germline): SGHAT, FQNNGV. The CDR3 is 16 residues long. Here the CDR3 reads CASSLDPGRGSQPQHF. The CDR3, as DNA: TGTGCCAGCAGCTTAGATCCCGGCAGGGGATCTCAGCCCCAGCATTTT.

The chain joins TRBV18 to TRBJ2-7; 7 bases are shared with TRBD1. The CDR3 contains 15 residues. Losses at the gene ends were 6 bases for V and 4 bases for J; bases not matched to a gene: 12. The germline gives CDR1 KGHSH, CDR2 LQKENI. CDR3 sequence: CASSPGEGARYEQYF. In DNA form, the CDR3 reads TGTGCCAGCTCCCCAGGAGAGGGGGCGCGGTACGAGCAGTACTTC. The entire variable domain, with the rest obtained from reference TRBV18 and TRBJ2-7, is as follows: NAGVMQNPRHLVRRRGQEARLRCSPMKGHSHVYWYRQLPEEGLKFMVYLQKENIIDESGMPKERFSAEFPKEGPSILRIQQVVRGDSAAYFCASSPGEGARYEQYFGPGTRLTVT.

This chain connects TRBV2 to TRBJ2-5; no firm D call. Trimming cost V 10 bases and J 1 base, with 4 bases left between them. The V gene's germline CDR1 is SNHLY and CDR2 FYNNEI. This CDR3 spans 10 amino acids. CDR3 loop: CATRQETQYF. CDR3 in DNA: TGTGCCACCCGCCAAGAGACCCAGTACTTC.

The chain has TRBV30 and TRBJ1-2; 11 bases fit TRBD1. With 2 bases clipped from V and 3 bases from J, the junction kept 8 bases outside the gene matches. The CDR3 sequence is 16 residues long. Germline values: CDR1 GTSNPN, CDR2 SVGIG (reference sequence). CDR3 sequence: CAWSRDRGATHYGYTF. CDR3 nucleotides: TGTGCCTGGAGTCGGGACAGGGGGGCAACTCACTATGGCTACACCTTC.

The rearrangement links TRBV27 to TRBJ2-7, with TRBD2 as a possible D gene (6 bases). The CDR3 covers 16 residues. Germline lookup yields CDR1 MNHEY and CDR2 SMNVEV (reference sequence). V was trimmed by 0 bases and J by 3 bases, leaving 15 bases between them. CDR3 sequence (DNA): TGTGCCAGCAGTTTATCGGGGGGTAGTCCCCTCTACGAGCAGTACTTC. Translating gives CASSLSGGSPLYEQYF.

This clone was detected a few times. The rearrangement links TRBV6-1 to TRBJ2-1; D is uncertain. The length of the CDR3 is 13 residues. The germline CDR1 and CDR2 sequences are MNHNS and SASEGT. V was shortened by 1 base and J by 9 bases, with 10 bases between the two germline ends. CDR3 sequence (DNA): TGTGCCAGCAGTGAAGACGGCGCAGGTGAGCAGTTCTTC. Its protein is CASSEDGAGEQFF.

V is TRBV2 and J is TRBJ2-7; D may be TRBD2 (5 bases). Trimming cost V 7 bases and J 4 bases, with 14 bases left between them. This CDR3 has 13 residues. Germline loops: CDR1 SNHLY, CDR2 FYNNEI. The chain's CDR3 is CASTSGVGYEQYF. For the CDR3, the DNA is TGTGCCAGCACCTCCGGGGTTGGATACGAGCAGTACTTC.

DNA for the CDR3: TGTGCCAGCAGCGTAGCCGGCGGGGGGGCTTTAGAGACCCAGTACTTC. Translated: CASSVAGGGALETQYF. The chain uses TRBV9 and TRBJ2-5; 9 bases line up with TRBD2. This CDR3 contains 16 residues. Trimming took 0 bases from V and 4 from J; bases not matched to a gene: 7. Germline V gives CDR1 SGDLS, CDR2 YYNGEE.

This chain uses TRBV4-3 with TRBJ2-7; D is ambiguous. There are 13 residues in the CDR3. From germline, CDR1 is LGHNA and CDR2 YSLEER. Trimming shortened V by 1 base and J by 4 bases, and 8 bases separated the two germline ends. The DNA for the CDR3 is TGCGCCAGCAGCCAAGCAGAGGATTACGAGCAGTACTTC. Translating it yields CASSQAEDYEQYF.

The rearrangement uses TRBV30 and TRBJ1-3, with D possibly matching TRBD1 (6 bases). Germline V gives CDR1 GTSNPN, CDR2 SVGIG (reference sequence). V was pared by 1 base and J by 6 bases, with 13 bases between. The CDR3 is 14 residues long. DNA for the CDR3: TGTGCCTGGAGTGCCCAGGGGTGGAAAAACACCATATATTTT. It codes for CAWSAQGWKNTIYF. The full variable domain, its missing parts supplied by reference TRBV30 and TRBJ1-3, is SQTIHQWPATLVQPVGSPLSLECTVEGTSNPNLYWYRQAAGRGLQLLFYSVGIGQISSEVPQNLSASRPQDRQFILSSKKLLLSDSGFYLCAWSAQGWKNTIYFGEGSWLTVV.

The chain has TRBV30 and TRBJ2-4, with TRBD1 matching over 10 bases. Germline V gives CDR1 GTSNPN, CDR2 SVGIG (reference sequence). The CDR3 length is 15 residues. Trimming at V came to 7 bases and at J to 0 bases, leaving 6 bases not matched to a gene. The CDR3 loop is CAYDRGQVAKNIQYF. The CDR3 nucleotides read TGTGCCTACGACAGGGGGCAGGTAGCCAAAAACATTCAGTACTTC.

This clone was recorded only once. This rearrangement joins TRBV25-1 to TRBJ1-6; D not resolved. The germline CDR1 and CDR2 sequences are MGHDK and SYGVNS. The CDR3 is made up of 13 amino acids. V dropped 6 bases and J dropped 10 bases, with 13 bases sitting between them. The CDR3 DNA reads as TGTGCCAGCAGAAGAGGGTTTTGGTCACCCCTCCACTTT. It is translated as CASRRGFWSPLHF.

The chain has TRBV4-1 and TRBJ2-2, with D maybe TRBD1 (7 bases). Between the trimmed V and J ends, which lost 0 bases and 6 bases, there was a span of 11 bases. The CDR3 loop spans 15 amino acids. Germline CDR1 and CDR2: MGHRA and YSYEKL. In DNA form, the CDR3 reads TGCGCCAGCAGCCAAGACAGGGGGGCCGCCGGGGAGCTGTTTTTT. Translated: CASSQDRGAAGELFF.

This chain joins TRBV7-6 and TRBJ1-6; D remains unclear. The CDR3 sequence is 13 residues long. With 1 base removed from V and 8 bases from J, the gap between germline ends came to 6 bases. Germline V gene lookup returns CDR1 SGHVS and CDR2 FNYEAQ. CDR3 DNA sequence: TGTGCCAGCAGCTTAGACGCGTATTCACCCCTCCACTTT. Residues: CASSLDAYSPLHF. The full variable domain, completed using reference TRBV7-6 and TRBJ1-6, is GAGVSQSPRYKVTKRGQDVALRCDPISGHVSLYWYRQALGQGPEFLTYFNYEAQQDKSGLPNDRFSAERPEGSISTLTIQRTEQRDSAMYRCASSLDAYSPLHFGNGTRLTVT.

The chain joins TRBV6-5 to TRBJ1-5; possibly TRBD1 for D (5 bases). Trimming took 7 bases from V and 1 from J, leaving 8 bases between them. There are 13 residues in the CDR3. Germline V gene data show CDR1 as MNHEY and CDR2 as SVGAGI. CDR3 protein: CASTRGSNQPQHF. CDR3 bases: TGTGCCAGCACTCGGGGGAGCAATCAGCCCCAGCATTTT.

V gene TRBV9 combines with J gene TRBJ1-5; 9 bases are shared with TRBD1. The CDR3 has 14 amino acids. V lost 4 bases, J lost 4 bases, and 3 bases stayed unmatched. Germline V gene sequence: CDR1 SGDLS, CDR2 YYNGEE. CDR3 region: CASSSGTGNQPQHF. The DNA of the CDR3 is TGTGCCAGCAGCTCAGGGACAGGGAATCAGCCCCAGCATTTT.

This clone has just one count. The gene calls are TRBV9 and TRBJ1-4; the D gene is possibly TRBD1 (5 bases). The germline V gene encodes CDR1 SGDLS and CDR2 YYNGEE. The ends were cut back, 1 base at V and 0 bases at J, with 7 bases in the middle. This CDR3 is 15 amino acids long. This CDR3 is CASSVQGTTNEKLFF. The CDR3 bases are TGTGCCAGCAGCGTACAGGGAACAACTAATGAAAAACTGTTTTTT.

This chain joins TRBV11-3 and TRBJ2-2; TRBD2 is a possible D gene (5 bases). The CDR3 totals 14 residues. Germline V CDR1 and CDR2: SGHNT, YENEEA. The V end lost 3 bases, the J end lost 3 bases, and 8 bases lay between the germline ends. DNA of the CDR3: TGTGCCAGCAGCTTGGGAGTAGACACCGGGGAGCTGTTTTTT. As protein: CASSLGVDTGELFF.

The CDR3 loop is CSVAGTSMETQYF. The CDR3 DNA reads as TGCAGCGTAGCCGGGACTAGCATGGAGACCCAGTACTTC. The chain uses TRBV29-1 and TRBJ2-5; TRBD2 aligns across 9 bases. There are 13 residues in the CDR3. With 6 bases clipped from V and 5 bases from J, the junction kept 7 bases outside the gene matches. Germline V gene lookup returns CDR1 SQVTM and CDR2 ANQGSEA.